This TCR beta chain was observed in a study of cytomegalovirus exposure and HLA in healthy donors. Overall study: The approximately 120 validation repertoires, a later analysis reported, used the same platform as the approximately 650 first-cohort repertoires.

Regarding the study as a whole: In vitro assays verified that three CMV-associated chains recognized CMV antigens specifically. The tendency of first-cohort TCR clusters to co-occur in the 95 to 150 validation repertoires was the finding of a later analysis.

Sequencing was performed with immunoSEQ multiplex PCR; in TCRdb, only in-frame clones are kept and a portion is missing. Of under 100,000 clones detected, 84% appear once; the ten largest clones hold roughly an eighth. V shed 1 base, J shed 3 bases, and the junction held 2 bases outside the gene matches. This CDR3 comprises 15 residues. Germline lookup yields CDR1 MDHEN and CDR2 SYDVKM. With regard to this clone: What it binds is unknown.

The TCR was taken from a woman in her late teens or twenties in good health and CMV-seropositive. Sequences were obtained from PBMCs. The chain employs TRBV28 and TRBJ1-5; 8 nucleotides align to TRBD1. CDR3 sequence: CASSLYRGNNQPQHF. Here the CDR3 DNA reads TGTGCCAGCAGTTTATACAGGGGGAACAATCAGCCCCAGCATTTT. Based on the CDR3 plus reference TRBV28 and TRBJ1-5, the full variable domain is DVKVTQSSRYLVKRTGEKVFLECVQDMDHENMFWYRQDPGLGLRLIYFSYDVKMKEKGDIPEGYSVSREKKERFSLILESASTNQTSMYLCASSLYRGNNQPQHFGDGTRLSIL.